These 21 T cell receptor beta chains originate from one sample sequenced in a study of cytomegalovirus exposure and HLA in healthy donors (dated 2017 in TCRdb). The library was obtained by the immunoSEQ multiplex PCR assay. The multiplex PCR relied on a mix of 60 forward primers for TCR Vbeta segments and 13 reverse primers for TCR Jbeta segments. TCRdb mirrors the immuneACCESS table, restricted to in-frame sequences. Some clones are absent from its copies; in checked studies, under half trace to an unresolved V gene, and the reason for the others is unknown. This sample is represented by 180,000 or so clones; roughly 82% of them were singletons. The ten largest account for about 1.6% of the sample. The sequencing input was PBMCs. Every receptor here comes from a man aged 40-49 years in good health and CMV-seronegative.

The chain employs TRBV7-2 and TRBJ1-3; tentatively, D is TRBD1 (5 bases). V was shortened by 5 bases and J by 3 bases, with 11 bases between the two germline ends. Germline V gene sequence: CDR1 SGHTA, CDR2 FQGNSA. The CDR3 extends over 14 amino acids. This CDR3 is CASSPRVFGNTIYF. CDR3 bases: TGTGCCAGCAGCCCCAGGGTGTTTGGAAACACCATATATTTT.

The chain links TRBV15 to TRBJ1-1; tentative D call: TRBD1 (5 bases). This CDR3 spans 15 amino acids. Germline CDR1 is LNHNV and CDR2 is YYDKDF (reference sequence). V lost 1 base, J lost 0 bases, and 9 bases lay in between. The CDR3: CATSRGSGVNTEAFF. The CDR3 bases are TGTGCCACCAGCAGAGGGTCGGGGGTGAACACTGAAGCTTTCTTT.

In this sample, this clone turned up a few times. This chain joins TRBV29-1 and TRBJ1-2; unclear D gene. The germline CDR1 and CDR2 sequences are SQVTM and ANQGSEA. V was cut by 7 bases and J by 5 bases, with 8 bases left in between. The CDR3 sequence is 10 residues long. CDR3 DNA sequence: TGCAGCGCCGGGGATTATGGCTACACCTTC. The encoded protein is CSAGDYGYTF.

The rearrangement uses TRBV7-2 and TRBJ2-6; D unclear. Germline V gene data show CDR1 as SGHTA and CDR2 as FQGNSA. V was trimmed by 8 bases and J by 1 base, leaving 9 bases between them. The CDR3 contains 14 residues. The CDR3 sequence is CASVLSSGANVLTF. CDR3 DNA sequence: TGTGCCAGCGTCCTATCATCTGGGGCCAACGTCCTGACTTTC.

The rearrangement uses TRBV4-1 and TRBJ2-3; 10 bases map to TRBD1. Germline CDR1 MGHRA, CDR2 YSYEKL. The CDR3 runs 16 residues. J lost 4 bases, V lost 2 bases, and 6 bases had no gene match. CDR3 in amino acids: CASSQYDRGRADTQYF. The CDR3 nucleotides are TGCGCCAGCAGCCAATACGACAGGGGGCGCGCAGATACGCAGTATTTT.

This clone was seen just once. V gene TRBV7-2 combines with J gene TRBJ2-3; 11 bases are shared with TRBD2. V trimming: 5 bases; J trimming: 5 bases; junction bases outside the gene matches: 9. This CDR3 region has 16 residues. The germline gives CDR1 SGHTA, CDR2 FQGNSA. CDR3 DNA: TGTGCCAGCAGCCGAATAGCGGGGGGGCATTTAGATACGCAGTATTTT. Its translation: CASSRIAGGHLDTQYF.

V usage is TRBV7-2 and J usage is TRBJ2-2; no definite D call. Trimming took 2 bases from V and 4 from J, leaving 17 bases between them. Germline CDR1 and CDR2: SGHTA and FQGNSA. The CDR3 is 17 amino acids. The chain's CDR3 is CASSLYTQKQSTGELFF. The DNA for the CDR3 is TGTGCCAGCAGCTTATATACCCAGAAACAGAGCACCGGGGAGCTGTTTTTT.

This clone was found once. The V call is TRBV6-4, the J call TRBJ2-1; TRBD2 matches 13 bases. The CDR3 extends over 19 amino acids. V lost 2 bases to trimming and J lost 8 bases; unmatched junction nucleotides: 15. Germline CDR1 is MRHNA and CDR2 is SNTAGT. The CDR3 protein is CASSDTSGRAKWGTDEQFF. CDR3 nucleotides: TGTGCCAGCAGTGACACTAGCGGGAGGGCCAAGTGGGGCACGGATGAGCAGTTCTTC.

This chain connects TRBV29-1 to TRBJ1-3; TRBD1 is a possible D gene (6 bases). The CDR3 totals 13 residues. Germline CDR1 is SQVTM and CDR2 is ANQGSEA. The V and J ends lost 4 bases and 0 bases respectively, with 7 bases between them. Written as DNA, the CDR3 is TGCAGCGTTGCAGGGGCCTCTGGAAACACCATATATTTT. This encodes CSVAGASGNTIYF.

The CDR3 reads CASSARRGGFYGYTF. CDR3 coding DNA: TGTGCCAGCAGCGCACGTCGGGGGGGATTCTATGGCTACACCTTC. The chain employs TRBV6-6 and TRBJ1-2, with D possibly TRBD1 on 5 matching bases. CDR1 is MNHNY, CDR2 SVGAGI, per germline (reference sequence). Trimming left V 6 bases short and J 4 bases short, with 18 bases between. The CDR3 spans 15 residues.

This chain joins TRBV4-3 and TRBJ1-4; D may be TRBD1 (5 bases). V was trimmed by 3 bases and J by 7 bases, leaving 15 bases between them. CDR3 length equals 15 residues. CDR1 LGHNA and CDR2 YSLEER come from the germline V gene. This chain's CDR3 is CASSHEGGEGEKLFF. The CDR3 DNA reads TGCGCCAGCAGCCATGAGGGAGGGGAGGGTGAAAAACTGTTTTTT.

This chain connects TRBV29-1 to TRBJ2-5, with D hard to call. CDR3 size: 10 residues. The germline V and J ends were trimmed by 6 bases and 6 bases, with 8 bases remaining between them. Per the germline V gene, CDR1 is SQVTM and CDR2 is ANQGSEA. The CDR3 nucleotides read TGCAGCGTCGGTCTCCAGACCCAGTACTTC. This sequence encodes CSVGLQTQYF. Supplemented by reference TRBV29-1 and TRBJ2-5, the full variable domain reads SAVISQKPSRDICQRGTSLTIQCQVDSQVTMMFWYRQQPGQSLTLIATANQGSEATYESGFVIDKFPISRPNLTFSTLTVSNMSPEDSSIYLCSVGLQTQYFGPGTRLLVL.

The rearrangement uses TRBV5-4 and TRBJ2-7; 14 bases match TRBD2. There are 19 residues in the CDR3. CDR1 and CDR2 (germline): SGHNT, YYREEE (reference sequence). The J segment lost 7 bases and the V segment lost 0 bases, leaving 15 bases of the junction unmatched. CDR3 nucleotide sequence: TGTGCCAGCAGCTTGGTGGGTGGGGGGACTAGCGGGAGACTGGGTGAGCAGTACTTC. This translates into CASSLVGGGTSGRLGEQYF.

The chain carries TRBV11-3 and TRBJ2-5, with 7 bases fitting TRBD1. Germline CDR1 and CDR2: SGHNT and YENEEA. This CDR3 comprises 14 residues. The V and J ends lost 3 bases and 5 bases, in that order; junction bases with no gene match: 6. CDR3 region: CASSFGQESETQYF. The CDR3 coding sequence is TGTGCCAGCAGCTTTGGACAGGAGAGTGAGACCCAGTACTTC.

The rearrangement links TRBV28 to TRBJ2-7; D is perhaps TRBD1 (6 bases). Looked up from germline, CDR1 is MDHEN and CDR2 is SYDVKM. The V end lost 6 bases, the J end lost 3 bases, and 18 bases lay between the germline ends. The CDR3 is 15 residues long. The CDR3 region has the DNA TGTGCCAGCAGCCCCGCGGACAGACTGCTCTACGAGCAGTACTTC. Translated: CASSPADRLLYEQYF.

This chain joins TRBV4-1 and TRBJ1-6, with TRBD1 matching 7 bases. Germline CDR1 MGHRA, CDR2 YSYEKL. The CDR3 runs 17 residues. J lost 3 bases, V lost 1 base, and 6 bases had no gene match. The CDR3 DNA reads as TGCGCCAGCAGCCAAGGCCGGGACAGAGACTATAATTCACCCCTCCACTTT. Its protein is CASSQGRDRDYNSPLHF.

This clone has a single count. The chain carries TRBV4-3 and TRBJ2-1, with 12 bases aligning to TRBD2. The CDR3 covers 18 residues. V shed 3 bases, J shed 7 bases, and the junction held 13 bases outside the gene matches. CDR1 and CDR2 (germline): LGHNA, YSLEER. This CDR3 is CASSQGGPSGGAKNEQFF. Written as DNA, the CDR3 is TGCGCCAGCAGCCAGGGGGGCCCTAGCGGGGGGGCCAAAAATGAGCAGTTCTTC.

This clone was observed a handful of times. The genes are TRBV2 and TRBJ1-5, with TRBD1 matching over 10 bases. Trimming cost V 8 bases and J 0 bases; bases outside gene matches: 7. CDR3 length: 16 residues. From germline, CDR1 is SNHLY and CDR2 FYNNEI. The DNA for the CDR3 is TGTGCCAGCGAGAGAGACAGGGGGCGTAGCAATCAGCCCCAGCATTTT. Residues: CASERDRGRSNQPQHF.

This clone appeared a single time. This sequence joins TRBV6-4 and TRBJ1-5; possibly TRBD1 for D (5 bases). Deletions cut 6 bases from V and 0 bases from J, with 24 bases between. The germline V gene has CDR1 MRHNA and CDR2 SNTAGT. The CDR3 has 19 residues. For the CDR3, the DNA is TGTGCCAGCAGCCGTCTTCGGCGAAACCAGGGATATAGCAATCAGCCCCAGCATTTT. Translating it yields CASSRLRRNQGYSNQPQHF.

The CDR3 region is CAWSVGGTGYGYTF. CDR3 DNA sequence: TGTGCCTGGAGTGTTGGGGGAACAGGGTATGGCTACACCTTC. The chain recombines TRBV30 with TRBJ1-2, with a weak D call TRBD1 (6 bases). This CDR3 contains 14 residues. V gave up 0 bases and J gave up 5 bases, with 13 bases separating them. CDR1 is GTSNPN, CDR2 SVGIG, per germline (reference sequence). The variable domain in full, completed from reference TRBV30 and TRBJ1-2, reads SQTIHQWPATLVQPVGSPLSLECTVEGTSNPNLYWYRQAAGRGLQLLFYSVGIGQISSEVPQNLSASRPQDRQFILSSKKLLLSDSGFYLCAWSVGGTGYGYTFGSGTRLTVV.

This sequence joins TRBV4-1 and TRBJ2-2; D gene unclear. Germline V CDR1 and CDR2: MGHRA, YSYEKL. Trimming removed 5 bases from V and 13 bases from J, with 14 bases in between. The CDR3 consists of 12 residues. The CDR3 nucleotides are TGCGCCAGCAGCTTTGCCCCGCGGTGGCTGTTTTTT. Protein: CASSFAPRWLFF.